This T cell receptor beta chain comes out of a study of T cells in Graves' hyperthyroidism and ophthalmopathy. This clonotype was detected many times. Patients were excluded for uncontrolled infection, other autoimmune disease, pregnancy or lactation. About 10 ml fresh peripheral blood yielded the PBMCs. RNA transcripts served as the template for amplifying TCR beta CDR3 regions. HTBI primers were used for first-round RT-PCR of the TCR CDR3. In TCRdb, the multiplex PCR reads were re-called with MiXCR into one record per CDR3 protein. The data show roughly 240,000 distinct CDR3 sequences, around 17% seen once. The source of this sequence is a woman aged 18-29 years with Graves' ophthalmopathy. Source material: blood.

CDR3 region: CASESRGPANTGELFF. In DNA form, the CDR3 reads TGTGCCAGCGAATCCAGGGGGCCCGCGAACACCGGGGAGCTGTTTTTT. V usage is TRBV2 and J usage is TRBJ2-2; TRBD1 aligns across 8 bases. The CDR3 covers 16 residues. The junction had 8 bases not matched to a gene; V was cut back by 8 bases and J by 0 bases. Germline-derived CDR1 and CDR2 are SNHLY and FYNNEI.